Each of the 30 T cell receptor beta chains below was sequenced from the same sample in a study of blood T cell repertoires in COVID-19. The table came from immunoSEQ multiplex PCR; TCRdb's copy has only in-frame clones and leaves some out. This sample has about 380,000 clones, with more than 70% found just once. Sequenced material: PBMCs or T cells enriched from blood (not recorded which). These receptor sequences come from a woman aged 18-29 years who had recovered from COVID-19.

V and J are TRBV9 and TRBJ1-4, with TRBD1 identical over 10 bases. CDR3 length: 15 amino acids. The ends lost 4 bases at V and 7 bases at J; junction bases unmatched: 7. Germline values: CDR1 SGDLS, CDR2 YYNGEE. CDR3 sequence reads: CASSLRTGGGEKLFF. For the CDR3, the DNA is TGTGCCAGCAGCTTACGGACAGGGGGTGGTGAAAAACTGTTTTTT.

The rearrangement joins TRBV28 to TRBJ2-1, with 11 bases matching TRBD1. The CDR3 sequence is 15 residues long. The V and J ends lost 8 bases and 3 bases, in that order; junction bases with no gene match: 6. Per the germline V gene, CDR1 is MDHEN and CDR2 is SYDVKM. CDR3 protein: CASSSGTGGYNEQFF. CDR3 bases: TGTGCCAGCTCGTCGGGGACAGGGGGCTACAATGAGCAGTTCTTC.

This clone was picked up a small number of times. The CDR3 sequence is CASRLPTTTEGVYNQPQHF. DNA for the CDR3: TGCGCCAGCAGGCTTCCAACGACCACCGAGGGGGTTTACAATCAGCCCCAGCATTTT. This chain links TRBV5-1 with TRBJ1-5, with a weak D call TRBD1 (6 bases). Trimming took 5 bases from V and 3 from J, leaving 27 bases between them. The CDR3 runs to 19 residues. Germline CDR1 is SGHRS and CDR2 is YFSETQ. The full variable domain, rest sourced from reference TRBV5-1 and TRBJ1-5, is KAGVTQTPRYLIKTRGQQVTLSCSPISGHRSVSWYQQTPGQGLQFLFEYFSETQRNKGNFPGRFSGRQFSNSRSEMNVSTLELGDSALYLCASRLPTTTEGVYNQPQHFGDGTRLSIL.

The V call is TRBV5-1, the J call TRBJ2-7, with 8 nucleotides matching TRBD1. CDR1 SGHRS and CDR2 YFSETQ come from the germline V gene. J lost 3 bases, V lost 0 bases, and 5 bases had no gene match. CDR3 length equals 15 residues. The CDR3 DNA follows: TGCGCCAGCAGCTTGGGCGTGACAGGGGTCTACGAGCAGTACTTC. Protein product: CASSLGVTGVYEQYF. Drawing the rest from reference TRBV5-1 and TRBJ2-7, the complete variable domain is KAGVTQTPRYLIKTRGQQVTLSCSPISGHRSVSWYQQTPGQGLQFLFEYFSETQRNKGNFPGRFSGRQFSNSRSEMNVSTLELGDSALYLCASSLGVTGVYEQYFGPGTRLTVT.

CDR3 nucleotides: TGTGCCATCACCCCGGGACAGGACTCCTACGAGCAGTACTTC. It yields the protein CAITPGQDSYEQYF. V and J are TRBV10-3 and TRBJ2-7; 8 bases line up with TRBD1. This CDR3 comprises 14 residues. The trim removed 7 bases at V and 0 bases at J, leaving 5 bases unmatched. Per the germline V gene, CDR1 is ENHRY and CDR2 is SYGVKD.

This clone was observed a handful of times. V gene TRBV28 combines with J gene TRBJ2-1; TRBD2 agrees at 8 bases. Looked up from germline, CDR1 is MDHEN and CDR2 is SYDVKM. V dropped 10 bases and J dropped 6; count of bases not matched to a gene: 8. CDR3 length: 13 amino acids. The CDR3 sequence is CAIQQGLANEQFF. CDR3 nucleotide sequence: TGTGCCATTCAACAAGGACTAGCCAATGAGCAGTTCTTC.

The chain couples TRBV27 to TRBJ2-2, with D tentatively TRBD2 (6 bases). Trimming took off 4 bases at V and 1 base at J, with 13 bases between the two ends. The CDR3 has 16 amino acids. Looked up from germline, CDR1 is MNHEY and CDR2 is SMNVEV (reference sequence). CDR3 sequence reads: CASSSLGGGNTGELFF. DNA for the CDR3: TGTGCCAGCAGTTCGCTCGGGGGTGGGAACACCGGGGAGCTGTTTTTT.

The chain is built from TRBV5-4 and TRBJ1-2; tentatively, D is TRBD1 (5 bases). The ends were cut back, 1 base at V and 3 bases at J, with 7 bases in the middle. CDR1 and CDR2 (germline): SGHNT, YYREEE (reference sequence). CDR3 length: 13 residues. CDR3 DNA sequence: TGTGCCAGCAGCTTGAAAGGGGACTATGGCTACACCTTC. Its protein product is CASSLKGDYGYTF. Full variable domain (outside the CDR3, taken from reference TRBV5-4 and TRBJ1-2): ETGVTQSPTHLIKTRGQQVTLRCSSQSGHNTVSWYQQALGQGPQFIFQYYREEENGRGNFPPRFSGLQFPNYSSELNVNALELDDSALYLCASSLKGDYGYTFGSGTRLTVV.

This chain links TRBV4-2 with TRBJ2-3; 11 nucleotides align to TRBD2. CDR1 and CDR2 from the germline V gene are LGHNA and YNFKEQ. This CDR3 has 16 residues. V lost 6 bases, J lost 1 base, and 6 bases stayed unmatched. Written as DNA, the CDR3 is TGTGCCAGCAGTCCTTTAGCGGGGGGGGGCACAGATACGCAGTATTTT. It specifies CASSPLAGGGTDTQYF.

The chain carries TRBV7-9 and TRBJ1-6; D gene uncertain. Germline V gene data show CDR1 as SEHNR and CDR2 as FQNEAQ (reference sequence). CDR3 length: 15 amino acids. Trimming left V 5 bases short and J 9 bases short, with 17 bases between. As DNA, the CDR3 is TGTGCCAGCAGCGAATTCGGACGGGAACCTTCACCCCTCCACTTT. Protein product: CASSEFGREPSPLHF.

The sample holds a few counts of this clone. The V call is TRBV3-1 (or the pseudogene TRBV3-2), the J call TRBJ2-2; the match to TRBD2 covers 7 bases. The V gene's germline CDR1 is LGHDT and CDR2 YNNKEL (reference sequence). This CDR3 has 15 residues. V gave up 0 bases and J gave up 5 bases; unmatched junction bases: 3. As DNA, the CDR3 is TGTGCCAGCAGCCAAGATTTCGGGGGGACCGGGGAGCTGTTTTTT. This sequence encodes CASSQDFGGTGELFF.

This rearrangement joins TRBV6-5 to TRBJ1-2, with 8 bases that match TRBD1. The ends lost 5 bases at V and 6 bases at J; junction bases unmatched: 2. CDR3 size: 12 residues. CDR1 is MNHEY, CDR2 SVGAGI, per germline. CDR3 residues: CASSRQGNGYTF. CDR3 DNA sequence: TGTGCCAGCAGTAGACAGGGGAATGGCTACACCTTC.

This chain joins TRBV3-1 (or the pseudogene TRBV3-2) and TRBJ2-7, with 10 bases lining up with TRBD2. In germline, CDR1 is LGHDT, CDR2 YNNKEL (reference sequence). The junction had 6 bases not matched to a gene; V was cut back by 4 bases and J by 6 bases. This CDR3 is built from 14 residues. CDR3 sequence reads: CASSPSGGAGEQYF. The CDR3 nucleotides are TGTGCCAGCAGCCCAAGCGGGGGGGCCGGCGAGCAGTACTTC.

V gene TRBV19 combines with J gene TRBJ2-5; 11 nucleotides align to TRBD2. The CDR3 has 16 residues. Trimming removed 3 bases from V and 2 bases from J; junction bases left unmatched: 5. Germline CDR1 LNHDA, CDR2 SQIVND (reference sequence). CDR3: CASSMDRLAGQETQYF. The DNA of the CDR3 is TGTGCCAGTAGTATGGACCGACTAGCGGGGCAAGAGACCCAGTACTTC.

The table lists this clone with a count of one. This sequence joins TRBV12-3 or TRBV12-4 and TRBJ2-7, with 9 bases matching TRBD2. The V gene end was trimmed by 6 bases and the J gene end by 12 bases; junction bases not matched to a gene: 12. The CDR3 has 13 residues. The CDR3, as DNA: TGTGCCAGCAGCGGGACTAGCAGTTCCTCCCTGTACTTC. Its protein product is CASSGTSSSSLYF.

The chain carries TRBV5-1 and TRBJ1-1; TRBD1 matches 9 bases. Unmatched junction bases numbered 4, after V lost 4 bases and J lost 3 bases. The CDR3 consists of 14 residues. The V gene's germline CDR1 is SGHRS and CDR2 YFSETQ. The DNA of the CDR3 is TGCGCCAGCAGCGCCGGGACAGGGTACACTGAAGCTTTCTTT. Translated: CASSAGTGYTEAFF.

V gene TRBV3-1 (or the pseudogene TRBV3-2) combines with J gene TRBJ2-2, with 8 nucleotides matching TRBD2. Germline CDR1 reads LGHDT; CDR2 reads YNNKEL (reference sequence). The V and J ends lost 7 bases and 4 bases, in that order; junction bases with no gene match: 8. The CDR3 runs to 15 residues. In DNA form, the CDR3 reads TGTGCCAGCAAGGGCGGGGGGCGCGTCACCGGGGAGCTGTTTTTT. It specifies CASKGGGRVTGELFF.

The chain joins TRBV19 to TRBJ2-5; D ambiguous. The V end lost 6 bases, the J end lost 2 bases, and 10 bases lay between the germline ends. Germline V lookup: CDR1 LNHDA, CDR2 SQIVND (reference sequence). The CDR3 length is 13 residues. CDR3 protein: CASSTHLQETQYF. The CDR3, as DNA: TGTGCCAGTAGCACACACCTGCAAGAGACCCAGTACTTC.

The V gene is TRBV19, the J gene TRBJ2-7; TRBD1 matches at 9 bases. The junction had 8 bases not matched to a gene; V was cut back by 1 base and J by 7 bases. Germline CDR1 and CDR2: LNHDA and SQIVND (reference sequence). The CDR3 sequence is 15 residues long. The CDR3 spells CASSIGPGTGYEQYF. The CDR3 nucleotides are TGTGCCAGTAGTATAGGGCCCGGGACAGGGTATGAGCAGTACTTC.

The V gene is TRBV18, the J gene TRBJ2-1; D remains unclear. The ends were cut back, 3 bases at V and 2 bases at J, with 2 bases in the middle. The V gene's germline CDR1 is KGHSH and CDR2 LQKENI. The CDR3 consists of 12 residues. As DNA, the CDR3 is TGTGCCAGCTCACCCACCTACAATGAGCAGTTCTTC. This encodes CASSPTYNEQFF.

The CDR3 protein is CASSLAGGRGATNEKLFF. DNA for the CDR3: TGTGCCAGCAGCTTGGCCGGCGGCAGGGGGGCAACTAATGAAAAACTGTTTTTT. This chain joins TRBV5-4 and TRBJ1-4; 7 bases are a match to TRBD1. Trimming took 0 bases from V and 0 from J; bases not matched to a gene: 8. The CDR3 runs 18 residues. Germline assignment: CDR1 SGHNT and CDR2 YYREEE (reference sequence).

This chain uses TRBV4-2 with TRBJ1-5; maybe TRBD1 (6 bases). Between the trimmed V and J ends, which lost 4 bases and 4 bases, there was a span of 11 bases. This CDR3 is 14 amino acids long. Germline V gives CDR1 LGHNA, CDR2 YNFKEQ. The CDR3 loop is CASSRTASNQPQHF. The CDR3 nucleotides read TGTGCCAGCAGCCGGACAGCATCGAATCAGCCCCAGCATTTT.

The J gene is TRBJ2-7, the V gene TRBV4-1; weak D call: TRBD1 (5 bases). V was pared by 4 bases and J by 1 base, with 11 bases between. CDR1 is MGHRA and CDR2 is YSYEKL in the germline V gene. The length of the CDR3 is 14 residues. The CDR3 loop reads CASSPRVLSYEQYF. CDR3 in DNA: TGCGCCAGCAGCCCCAGGGTATTATCCTACGAGCAGTACTTC.

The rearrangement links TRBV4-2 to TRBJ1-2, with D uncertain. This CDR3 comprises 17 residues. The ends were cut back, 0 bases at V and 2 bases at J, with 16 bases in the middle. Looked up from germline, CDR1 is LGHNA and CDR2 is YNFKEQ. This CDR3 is CASSQDIGLSGNYGYTF. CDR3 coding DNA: TGTGCCAGCAGCCAAGATATCGGACTTAGTGGGAACTATGGCTACACCTTC.

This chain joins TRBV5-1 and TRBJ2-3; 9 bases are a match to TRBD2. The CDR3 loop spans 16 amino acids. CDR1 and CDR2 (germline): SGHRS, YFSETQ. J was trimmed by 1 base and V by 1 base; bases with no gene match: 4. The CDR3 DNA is TGCGCCAGCAGCTTGAGGCCTAGCGGGGGCACAGATACGCAGTATTTT. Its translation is CASSLRPSGGTDTQYF.

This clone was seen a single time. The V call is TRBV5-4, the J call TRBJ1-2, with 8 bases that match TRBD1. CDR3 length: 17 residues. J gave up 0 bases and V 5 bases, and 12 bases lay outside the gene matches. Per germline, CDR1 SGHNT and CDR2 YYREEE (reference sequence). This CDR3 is CASSRAGGVTTNYGYTF. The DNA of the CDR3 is TGTGCCAGCAGTCGGGCAGGGGGCGTAACTACTAACTATGGCTACACCTTC.

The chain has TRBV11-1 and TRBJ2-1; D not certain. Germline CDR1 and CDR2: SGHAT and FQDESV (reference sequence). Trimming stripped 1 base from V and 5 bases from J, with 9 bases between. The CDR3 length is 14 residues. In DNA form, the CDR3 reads TGTGCCAGCAGCTTAGTCTCCCGAGACAATGAGCAGTTCTTC. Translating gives CASSLVSRDNEQFF.

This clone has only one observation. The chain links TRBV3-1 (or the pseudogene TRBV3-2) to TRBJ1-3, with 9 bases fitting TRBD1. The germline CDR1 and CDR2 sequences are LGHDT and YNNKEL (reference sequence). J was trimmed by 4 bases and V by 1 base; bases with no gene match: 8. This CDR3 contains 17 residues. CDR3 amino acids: CASSQVVGTGSGNTIYF. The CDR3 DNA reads TGTGCCAGCAGCCAAGTTGTAGGGACAGGGTCAGGAAACACCATATATTTT.

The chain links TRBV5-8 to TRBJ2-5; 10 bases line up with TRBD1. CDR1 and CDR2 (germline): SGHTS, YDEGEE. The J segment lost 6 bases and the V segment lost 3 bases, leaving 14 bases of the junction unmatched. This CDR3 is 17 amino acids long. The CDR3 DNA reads TGTGCCAGCAGCTATCCTGGGCGGGACAGGGGTCAACAGACCCAGTACTTC. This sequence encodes CASSYPGRDRGQQTQYF.

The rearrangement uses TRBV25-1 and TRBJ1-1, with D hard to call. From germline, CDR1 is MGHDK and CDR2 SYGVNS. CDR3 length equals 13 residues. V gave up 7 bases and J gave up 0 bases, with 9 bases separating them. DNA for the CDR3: TGTGCCAGCATTCGGGATGTGAACACTGAAGCTTTCTTT. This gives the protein CASIRDVNTEAFF.